This TCR beta chain was observed in a study of early T cells in non-severe SARS-CoV-2 infection. The V end was cut by 1 base, the J end by 1 base, with 30 bases between. Germline V gene sequence: CDR1 MGHRA, CDR2 YSYEKL. The CDR3 is 22 amino acids. Via MiXCR, TCRdb re-called the 5' RACE reads, giving one row per CDR3 protein. The sample consists of about 86,000 distinct CDR3 sequences, about 15% of them appearing once. The source is an adult who was a healthcare worker with PCR-confirmed SARS-CoV-2 infection or an uninfected control (not recorded which). The chain links TRBV4-1 to TRBJ2-3; a possible D gene is TRBD2 (5 bases). Sequencing was done on a sample of whole blood. The CDR3 DNA reads as TGCGCCAGCAGCCAAGTAGGGCGGGCCCTACATTTGGGATCCCCCGGCACAGATACGCAGTATTTT. As protein: CASSQVGRALHLGSPGTDTQYF.